The rows below give T cell receptor beta chains drawn from one sample of a study of blood T cells in healthy people across ages. TCRdb re-called the 5' RACE reads through MiXCR, storing one row per CDR3 protein. The sample gives under 1,000,000 distinct CDR3 sequences, roughly 46% of which show up once; around a sixth is in the top ten. Sequencing was done on a sample of blood. These receptors came from an elderly man in good health. The CDR3 runs from the conserved cysteine through the conserved F or W. D genes are given only for firm matches. Only some rows state a clone size, as once, few, many or a class for expanded clones.

V: TRBV12-3/TRBV12-4; J: TRBJ1-5; D: NA; size: NA; CDR3: CASSENDRIISVQHF; DNA: TGTGCCAGCAGTGAAAACGACCGAATAATCAGCGTCCAGCATTTT
V: TRBV29-1; J: TRBJ2-1; D: NA; size: NA; CDR3: CSVERSFREQFF; DNA: TGCAGCGTTGAGCGATCCTTCCGTGAGCAGTTCTTC
V: TRBV10-3; J: TRBJ2-2; D: NA; size: NA; CDR3: CAIRVTGELFF; DNA: TGTGCCATCAGAGTAACCGGGGAGCTGTTTTTT
V: TRBV12-3/TRBV12-4; J: TRBJ2-5; D: NA; size: NA; CDR3: CASSSYGRGGYNEQYF; DNA: TGTGCCAGCAGCTCATATGGAAGGGGTGGATACAATGAGCAGTACTTC
V: TRBV9; J: TRBJ2-7; D: NA; size: NA; CDR3: CASSSGPSGAYEQYF; DNA: TGTGCCAGCAGCTCCGGACCCTCAGGGGCCTACGAGCAGTACTTC
V: TRBV20-1; J: TRBJ2-1; D: TRBD2; size: few; CDR3: CSATLLAEYYNEQFF; DNA: TGCAGTGCTACCCTTCTAGCGGAATACTACAATGAGCAGTTCTTC
V: TRBV7-3; J: TRBJ2-5; D: NA; size: NA; CDR3: CASSLMAGIGETQYF; DNA: TGTGCCAGCAGCTTAATGGCGGGGATAGGAGAGACCCAGTACTTC
V: TRBV2; J: TRBJ2-1; D: TRBD2; size: NA; CDR3: CASSGGGTKAPNEQFF; DNA: TGTGCCAGCAGTGGGGGGGGGACTAAGGCCCCCAATGAGCAGTTCTTC
V: TRBV5-1; J: TRBJ2-7; D: NA; size: NA; CDR3: CASSPVIRDEQYF; DNA: TGCGCCAGCAGCCCGGTTATCCGGGACGAGCAGTACTTC
V: TRBV6-1; J: TRBJ2-6; D: NA; size: NA; CDR3: CASTKQGFSGANVLTF; DNA: TGTGCCAGCACGAAACAGGGCTTCTCTGGGGCCAACGTCCTGACTTTC
V: TRBV20-1; J: TRBJ1-5; D: NA; size: few; CDR3: CSAPDGGYQPQHF; DNA: TGCAGTGCTCCAGACGGCGGTTATCAGCCCCAGCATTTT
V: TRBV18; J: TRBJ2-5; D: NA; size: many; CDR3: CASSPERETQYF; DNA: TGTGCCAGCTCACCGGAGAGAGAGACCCAGTACTTC
V: TRBV5-5; J: TRBJ2-3; D: NA; size: many; CDR3: CASSLAYGAGADTQYF; DNA: TGTGCCAGCAGCTTGGCCTATGGGGCCGGGGCGGATACGCAGTATTTT
V: TRBV30; J: TRBJ2-1; D: NA; size: NA; CDR3: CAWSRLNEQFF; DNA: TGTGCCTGGAGTAGGCTTAATGAGCAGTTCTTC
V: TRBV28; J: TRBJ2-1; D: NA; size: NA; CDR3: CASSLSVGRHNEQFF; DNA: TGTGCCAGCAGTTTATCAGTCGGCCGTCACAATGAGCAGTTCTTC
V: TRBV18; J: TRBJ2-5; D: NA; size: NA; CDR3: CASSPRTVKETQYF; DNA: TGTGCCAGCTCACCTAGGACAGTTAAGGAGACCCAGTACTTC
V: TRBV29-1; J: TRBJ2-1; D: TRBD2; size: few; CDR3: CSGEGGSSGSYNEQFF; DNA: TGCAGCGGGGAGGGAGGTTCTAGCGGGTCCTACAATGAGCAGTTCTTC
V: TRBV28; J: TRBJ2-7; D: NA; size: NA; CDR3: CASSSIGQSYEQYF; DNA: TGTGCCAGCAGTTCTATAGGACAGTCCTACGAGCAGTACTTC
V: TRBV10-2; J: TRBJ2-3; D: TRBD2; size: NA; CDR3: CASSSPIASLAGVRYTQYF; DNA: TGCGCCAGCAGTTCCCCAATAGCCTCCCTAGCGGGAGTGCGATATACGCAGTATTTT
V: TRBV12-3/TRBV12-4; J: TRBJ2-1; D: NA; size: NA; CDR3: CASSLTEGQNEQFF; DNA: TGTGCCAGCAGTTTAACCGAAGGGCAGAATGAGCAGTTCTTC
V: TRBV20-1; J: TRBJ2-1; D: NA; size: few; CDR3: CSAFSSDYNEQFF; DNA: TGCAGTGCCTTCTCGTCCGACTACAATGAGCAGTTCTTC
V: TRBV28; J: TRBJ2-2; D: NA; size: NA; CDR3: CASNTGGWNTGELFF; DNA: TGTGCCAGCAACACGGGGGGCTGGAACACCGGGGAGCTGTTTTTT
V: TRBV20-1; J: TRBJ2-1; D: NA; size: NA; CDR3: CSAREARNEQFF; DNA: TGCAGTGCTAGAGAAGCACGAAATGAGCAGTTCTTC
V: TRBV29-1; J: TRBJ1-2; D: NA; size: NA; CDR3: CSVEAVPNYGYTF; DNA: TGCAGCGTTGAAGCGGTGCCGAACTATGGCTACACCTTC
V: TRBV25-1; J: TRBJ1-4; D: NA; size: NA; CDR3: CASSASGVREKLFF; DNA: TGTGCCAGCAGTGCTTCGGGGGTGAGGGAAAAACTGTTTTTT
V: TRBV7-2; J: TRBJ2-3; D: NA; size: NA; CDR3: CASSPGMRSTDTQYF; DNA: TGTGCCAGCAGCCCCGGGATGAGGAGCACAGATACGCAGTATTTT
V: TRBV28; J: TRBJ2-7; D: NA; size: NA; CDR3: CASSSQDGFLYEQYF; DNA: TGTGCCAGCAGTTCGCAAGACGGTTTCCTCTACGAGCAGTACTTC
V: TRBV30; J: TRBJ1-6; D: NA; size: few; CDR3: CAWRGPDNSPLHF; DNA: TGTGCCTGGAGGGGACCGGATAATTCACCCCTCCACTTT
V: TRBV5-1; J: TRBJ1-1; D: TRBD1; size: NA; CDR3: CASSLEGGQGATEAFF; DNA: TGCGCCAGCAGCTTGGAGGGTGGGCAGGGGGCGACTGAAGCTTTCTTT
V: TRBV7-3; J: TRBJ2-2; D: TRBD2; size: many; CDR3: CASSLLAGETGELFF; DNA: TGTGCCAGCAGCTTGTTAGCGGGAGAAACCGGGGAGCTGTTTTTT
V: TRBV11-3; J: TRBJ2-1; D: NA; size: few; CDR3: CASSPRGANNEQFF; DNA: TGTGCCAGCAGCCCAAGGGGCGCAAACAATGAGCAGTTCTTC
V: TRBV12-3/TRBV12-4; J: TRBJ2-7; D: NA; size: NA; CDR3: CASSLDRGVAGEQYF; DNA: TGTGCCAGCAGTTTAGATCGCGGTGTTGCGGGCGAGCAGTACTTC
V: TRBV20-1; J: TRBJ2-7; D: NA; size: few; CDR3: CSARGTGSRGEQYF; DNA: TGCAGTGCTAGAGGTACAGGGTCACGGGGCGAGCAGTACTTC
V: TRBV4-1; J: TRBJ2-5; D: TRBD2; size: NA; CDR3: CASSQERTSGPQETQYF; DNA: TGCGCCAGCAGCCAAGAAAGGACTAGCGGGCCCCAAGAGACCCAGTACTTC